This T cell receptor beta chain was sequenced during a study of shared T cell receptors in the human thymus. The data were produced by immunoSEQ multiplex PCR, yet TCRdb's version contains in-frame clones alone and is incomplete. Here the sample spans about 660,000 clones, 87% being singletons. The length of the CDR3 is 15 residues. Germline V gene sequence: CDR1 LNHDA, CDR2 SQIVND (reference sequence). The trim removed 5 bases at V and 5 bases at J, leaving 10 bases unmatched. These data also formed part of another study, on human thymus T cells. This second study says: An apparent bias in V and J gene usage was seen in thymic and blood repertoires.

This clonotype was obtained from a boy in the first two years of life with a congenital heart defect. The chain couples TRBV19 to TRBJ2-3, with 7 bases identical to TRBD2. Sequenced material: thymocytes. The CDR3 sequence: CASSPRSGARDTQYF. In DNA, the CDR3 is TGTGCCAGTAGTCCTCGAAGCGGGGCCAGAGATACGCAGTATTTT.